The next 19 T cell receptor beta chains were all read from a single sample in a study of response to subunit inactivated influenza vaccine (dated by TCRdb to about 2018). The protocol used for the library was RT-PCR. Instrument used: Illumina HiSeq 2500. The raw public reads went through TCRdb reprocessing: fastp at Q25, MiXCR clone calling, in-frame beta chains kept. Under each unique CDR3 protein, matching rows form one entry showing the most common genes and DNA. Recorded for this sample are about 570,000 distinct CDR3 sequences; about 11% of them occurred a single time. 9.5% to 11% of the sample rests with the top ten. These data were also reused for a study on T cells expressing NK-cell markers. The second study's authors report: 5'RACE template switching, by which a universal primer site and unique molecular identifiers were added, was used to make TCR beta cDNA libraries.

The material was PBMCs from blood, obtained on the day of vaccination. The receptors were sampled from a middle-aged man who received an inactivated influenza vaccine. Donor details come from another sample of the same person, matched by shared clones.

This clonotype was found a few times. The V and J genes are TRBV6-1 and TRBJ2-4, with 10 nucleotides matching TRBD2. CDR1 MNHNS and CDR2 SASEGT come from the germline V gene. The CDR3 is made up of 16 amino acids. The ends lost 4 bases at V and 4 bases at J; junction bases unmatched: 7. CDR3 nucleotide sequence: TGTGCCAGCAGTGGCCCCGGGACTAGCGCAAAAAACATTCAGTACTTC. Its protein product is CASSGPGTSAKNIQYF.

The rearrangement uses TRBV20-1 and TRBJ1-2; 8 nucleotides match TRBD1. Unmatched junction bases numbered 9, after V lost 5 bases and J lost 4 bases. Per germline, CDR1 DFQATT and CDR2 SNEGSKA (reference sequence). This CDR3 comprises 14 residues. The CDR3 region has the DNA TGCAGTGCTGGTATCCCAGGGGGCGCCTATGGCTACACCTTC. The encoded protein is CSAGIPGGAYGYTF.

This clonotype was observed many times. The V call is TRBV3-1, the J call TRBJ2-5; D not resolved. The length of the CDR3 is 11 residues. V lost 3 bases to trimming and J lost 5 bases, with 4 bases between them. Germline CDR1 is LGHDT and CDR2 is YNNKEL (reference sequence). The CDR3 sequence is CASSQLETQYF. The CDR3 DNA is TGTGCCAGCAGCCAGTTGGAGACCCAGTACTTC.

The gene calls are TRBV11-1 and TRBJ2-3, with unresolved D. The CDR3 contains 14 residues. V gave up 7 bases and J gave up 2 bases, with 13 bases separating them. CDR1 and CDR2 from the germline V gene are SGHAT and FQDESV (reference sequence). The CDR3 here is CASTQTSNTDTQYF. CDR3 coding DNA: TGTGCCAGCACGCAGACCTCCAACACAGATACGCAGTATTTT.

The chain recombines TRBV9 with TRBJ1-2, with 8 nucleotides matching TRBD1. CDR3 size: 16 residues. The V and J ends lost 3 bases and 4 bases, in that order; junction bases with no gene match: 11. Germline-derived CDR1 and CDR2 are SGDLS and YYNGEE. The CDR3 loop reads CASSASSGGAGYGYTF. CDR3 nucleotides: TGTGCCAGCAGCGCTAGTTCAGGGGGCGCTGGCTATGGCTACACCTTC. Together with reference TRBV9 and TRBJ1-2, the CDR3 gives the full variable domain: DSGVTQTPKHLITATGQRVTLRCSPRSGDLSVYWYQQSLDQGLQFLIQYYNGEERAKGNILERFSAQQFPDLHSELNLSSLELGDSALYFCASSASSGGAGYGYTFGSGTRLTVV.

The sample holds many counts of this clonotype. The J gene is TRBJ1-2, the V gene TRBV6-2 or TRBV6-3, with a possible D match to TRBD1 (6 bases). The CDR3 contains 14 residues. V shed 6 bases and J shed 1 base, with 12 bases lying between them. Germline V gives CDR1 MNHEY, CDR2 SVGEGT. This CDR3 is CASRTGTINYGYTF. Here the CDR3 DNA reads TGTGCCAGCAGGACCGGGACAATTAACTATGGCTACACCTTC.

There are a few counts of this clonotype. The chain has TRBV20-1 and TRBJ2-1, with a weak D call TRBD1 (5 bases). There are 11 residues in the CDR3. Germline assignment: CDR1 DFQATT and CDR2 SNEGSKA (reference sequence). V shed 7 bases and J shed 1 base, with 5 bases lying between them. CDR3: CSGQSYNEQFF. The CDR3 coding sequence is TGCAGTGGACAGTCCTACAATGAGCAGTTCTTC.

This clonotype turned up a few times. The chain combines TRBV20-1 with TRBJ2-5; D is tentatively TRBD1 or TRBD2 (5 bases each). Trimming cost V 0 bases and J 2 bases, with 10 bases left between them. Germline V CDR1 and CDR2: DFQATT, SNEGSKA (reference sequence). This CDR3 has 14 residues. The CDR3 nucleotides read TGCAGTGCTAGAGACGGGACCGCTCAAGAGACCCAGTACTTC. This sequence encodes CSARDGTAQETQYF.

This clonotype was seen a handful of times. Here the CDR3 DNA reads TGCGCCAGCAGCTTGACCACATTCCAAGAGACCCAGTACTTC. Translating it yields CASSLTTFQETQYF. The chain links TRBV5-1 to TRBJ2-5, with no clear D. Germline-derived CDR1 and CDR2 are SGHRS and YFSETQ. Trimming left V 1 base short and J 1 base short, with 8 bases between. This CDR3 has 14 amino acids.

A few counts support this clonotype. The chain carries TRBV29-1 and TRBJ1-2; 8 nucleotides agree with TRBD1. Germline V gene data show CDR1 as SQVTM and CDR2 as ANQGSEA. V lost 0 bases, J lost 8 bases, and 8 bases stayed unmatched. The CDR3 spans 14 residues. The CDR3 sequence is CSVEDSAGGRGYTF. The CDR3 coding sequence is TGCAGCGTTGAAGATTCGGCAGGGGGCCGGGGCTACACCTTC.

This clonotype has just a few counts. The chain is built from TRBV18 and TRBJ2-1; 8 nucleotides match TRBD2. Trimming at V came to 3 bases and at J to 4 bases, leaving 2 bases not matched to a gene. Germline assignment: CDR1 KGHSH and CDR2 LQKENI. The CDR3 covers 14 residues. The CDR3: CASSPSGVYNEQFF. In DNA form, the CDR3 reads TGTGCCAGCTCACCTAGCGGGGTGTACAATGAGCAGTTCTTC. The full variable domain, completed using reference TRBV18 and TRBJ2-1, is NAGVMQNPRHLVRRRGQEARLRCSPMKGHSHVYWYRQLPEEGLKFMVYLQKENIIDESGMPKERFSAEFPKEGPSILRIQQVVRGDSAAYFCASSPSGVYNEQFFGPGTRLTVL.

This sequence joins TRBV3-1 and TRBJ1-3; no definite D call. This CDR3 region has 16 residues. Germline V gene data show CDR1 as LGHDT and CDR2 as YNNKEL (reference sequence). Trimming removed 2 bases at V and 0 bases at J, with 11 bases between. The chain's CDR3 is CASSQSPLSSGNTIYF. CDR3 nucleotides: TGTGCCAGCAGCCAATCCCCGCTTAGCTCTGGAAACACCATATATTTT. Together with reference TRBV3-1 and TRBJ1-3, the CDR3 gives the full variable domain: DTAVSQTPKYLVTQMGNDKSIKCEQNLGHDTMYWYKQDSKKFLKIMFSYNNKELIINETVPNRFSPKSPDKAHLNLHINSLELGDSAVYFCASSQSPLSSGNTIYFGEGSWLTVV.

The rearrangement links TRBV29-1 to TRBJ1-1, with D maybe TRBD1 (5 bases). Per germline, CDR1 SQVTM and CDR2 ANQGSEA. Trimming removed 6 bases from V and 1 base from J, with 15 bases in between. The CDR3 is 14 amino acids. CDR3 amino acids: CSVPGPGPNTEAFF. Here the CDR3 DNA reads TGCAGCGTCCCGGGGCCGGGGCCGAACACTGAAGCTTTCTTT.

This clonotype was detected ten times or more. V is TRBV12-3 or TRBV12-4 and J is TRBJ1-2, with D possibly being TRBD1 (6 bases). The CDR3 is 13 amino acids. The ends were cut back, 2 bases at V and 5 bases at J, with 9 bases in the middle. CDR3 sequence reads: CASSLSGAYGYTF. In DNA, the CDR3 is TGTGCCAGCAGTTTATCAGGGGCGTATGGCTACACCTTC.

This sequence joins TRBV20-1 and TRBJ1-5; maybe TRBD1 (5 bases). There are 13 residues in the CDR3. V dropped 3 bases and J dropped 3 bases, with 9 bases sitting between them. Germline CDR1 reads DFQATT; CDR2 reads SNEGSKA (reference sequence). The chain's CDR3 is CSASDSPNQPQHF. DNA for the CDR3: TGCAGTGCTAGTGACAGCCCCAATCAGCCCCAGCATTTT.

J is TRBJ1-4 and V is TRBV5-1, with D perhaps TRBD1 (5 bases). Looked up from germline, CDR1 is SGHRS and CDR2 is YFSETQ. The CDR3 spans 16 residues. With 0 bases removed from V and 7 bases from J, the gap between germline ends came to 16 bases. CDR3 residues: CASSLVGGNAAEKLFF. CDR3 nucleotide sequence: TGCGCCAGCAGCTTGGTCGGGGGGAATGCGGCTGAAAAACTGTTTTTT.

This clonotype was detected ten times or more. V gene TRBV15 combines with J gene TRBJ2-7; no reliable D call. CDR1 and CDR2 from the germline V gene are LNHNV and YYDKDF (reference sequence). This CDR3 is 13 amino acids long. Trimming stripped 6 bases from V and 2 bases from J, with 11 bases between. The CDR3 sequence: CATSRPPTYEQYF. The CDR3 coding sequence is TGTGCCACCAGTAGACCCCCAACCTACGAGCAGTACTTC.

In nucleotides, the CDR3 is TGTGCCAGCAGCCAAACTAGCGGGAGAGGGTCGGAGACCCAGTACTTC. It is translated as CASSQTSGRGSETQYF. This sequence joins TRBV7-9 and TRBJ2-5; 11 positions match TRBD2. This CDR3 comprises 16 residues. Germline assignment: CDR1 SEHNR and CDR2 FQNEAQ (reference sequence). V was pared by 5 bases and J by 5 bases, with 10 bases of the junction left unmatched.

This clonotype turned up a few times. The chain couples TRBV29-1 to TRBJ2-7, with TRBD1 matching 8 bases. V lost 6 bases and J lost 7; bases outside the gene matches: 14. This CDR3 comprises 14 residues. The germline gives CDR1 SQVTM, CDR2 ANQGSEA. The CDR3 region has the DNA TGCAGCGTGGACACCGGGACAGGCCTTTTTGAGCAGTACTTC. It yields the protein CSVDTGTGLFEQYF.